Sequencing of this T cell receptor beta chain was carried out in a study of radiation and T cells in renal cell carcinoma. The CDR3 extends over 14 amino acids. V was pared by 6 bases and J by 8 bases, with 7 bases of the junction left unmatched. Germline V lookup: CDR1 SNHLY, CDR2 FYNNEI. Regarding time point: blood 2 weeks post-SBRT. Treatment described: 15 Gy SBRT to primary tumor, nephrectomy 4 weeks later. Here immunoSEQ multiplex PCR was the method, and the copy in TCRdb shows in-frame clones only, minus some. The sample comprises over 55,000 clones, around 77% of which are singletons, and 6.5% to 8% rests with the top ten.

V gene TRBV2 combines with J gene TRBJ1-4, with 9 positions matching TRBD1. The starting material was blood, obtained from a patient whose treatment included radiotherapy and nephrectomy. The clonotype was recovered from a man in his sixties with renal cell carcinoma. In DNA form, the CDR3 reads TGTGCCAGCAGAATACAGGGGGCGCGAGAAAAACTGTTTTTT. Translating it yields CASRIQGAREKLFF. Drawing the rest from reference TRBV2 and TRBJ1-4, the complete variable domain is EPEVTQTPSHQVTQMGQEVILRCVPISNHLYFYWYRQILGQKVEFLVSFYNNEISEKSEIFDDQFSVERPDGSNFTLKIRSTKLEDSAMYFCASRIQGAREKLFFGSGTQLSVL.